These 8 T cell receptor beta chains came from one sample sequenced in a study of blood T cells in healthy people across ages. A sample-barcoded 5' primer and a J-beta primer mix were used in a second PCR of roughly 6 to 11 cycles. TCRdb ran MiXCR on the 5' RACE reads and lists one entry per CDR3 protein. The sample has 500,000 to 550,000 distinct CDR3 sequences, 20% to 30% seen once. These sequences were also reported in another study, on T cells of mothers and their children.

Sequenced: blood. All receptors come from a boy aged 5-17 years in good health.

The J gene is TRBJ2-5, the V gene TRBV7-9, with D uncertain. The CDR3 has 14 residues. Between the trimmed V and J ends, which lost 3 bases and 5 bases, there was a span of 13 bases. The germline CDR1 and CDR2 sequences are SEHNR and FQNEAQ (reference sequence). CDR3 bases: TGTGCCAGCAGCTTTTCCGGGTTGGCGGAGACCCAGTACTTC. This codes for CASSFSGLAETQYF.

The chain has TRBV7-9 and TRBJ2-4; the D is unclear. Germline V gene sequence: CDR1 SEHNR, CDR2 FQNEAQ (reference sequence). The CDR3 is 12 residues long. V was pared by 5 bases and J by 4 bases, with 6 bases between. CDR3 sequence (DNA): TGTGCCAGCAGCCCCGAGAAAAACATTCAGTACTTC. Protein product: CASSPEKNIQYF.

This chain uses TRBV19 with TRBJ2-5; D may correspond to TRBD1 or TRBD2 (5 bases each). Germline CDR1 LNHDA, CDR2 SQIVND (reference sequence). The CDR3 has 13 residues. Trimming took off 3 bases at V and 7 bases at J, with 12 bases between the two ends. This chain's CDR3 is CASSIQSGGTQYF. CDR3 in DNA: TGTGCCAGTAGTATCCAATCTGGGGGGACCCAGTACTTC.

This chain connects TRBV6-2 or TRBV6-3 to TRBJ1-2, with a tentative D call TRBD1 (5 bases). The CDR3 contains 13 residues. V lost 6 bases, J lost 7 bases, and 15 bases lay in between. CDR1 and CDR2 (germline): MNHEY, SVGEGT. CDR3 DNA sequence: TGTGCCAGCAGCCTCAAGGGGATTGGTGGCTACACCTTC. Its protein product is CASSLKGIGGYTF.

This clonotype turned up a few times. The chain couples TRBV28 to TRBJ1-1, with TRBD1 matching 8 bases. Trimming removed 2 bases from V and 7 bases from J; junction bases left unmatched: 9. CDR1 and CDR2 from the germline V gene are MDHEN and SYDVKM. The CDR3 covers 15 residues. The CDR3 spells CASSLQGARRDEAFF. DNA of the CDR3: TGTGCCAGCAGTTTACAGGGGGCACGGCGAGATGAAGCTTTCTTT.

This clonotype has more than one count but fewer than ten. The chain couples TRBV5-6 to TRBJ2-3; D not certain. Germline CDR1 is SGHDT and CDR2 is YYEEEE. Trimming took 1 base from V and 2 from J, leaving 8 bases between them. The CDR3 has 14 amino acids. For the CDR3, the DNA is TGTGCCAGCAGCTTGTCACAATTCACAGATACGCAGTATTTT. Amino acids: CASSLSQFTDTQYF. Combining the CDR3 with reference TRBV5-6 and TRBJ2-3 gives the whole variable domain DAGVTQSPTHLIKTRGQQVTLRCSPKSGHDTVSWYQQALGQGPQFIFQYYEEEERQRGNFPDRFSGHQFPNYSSELNVNALLLGDSALYLCASSLSQFTDTQYFGPGTRLTVL.

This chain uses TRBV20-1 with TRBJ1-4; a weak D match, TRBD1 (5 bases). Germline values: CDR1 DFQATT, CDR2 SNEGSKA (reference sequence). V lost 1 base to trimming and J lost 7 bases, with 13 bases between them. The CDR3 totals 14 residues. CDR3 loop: CSARGPQGIEKLFF. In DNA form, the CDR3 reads TGCAGTGCTAGAGGTCCCCAGGGAATTGAAAAACTGTTTTTT.

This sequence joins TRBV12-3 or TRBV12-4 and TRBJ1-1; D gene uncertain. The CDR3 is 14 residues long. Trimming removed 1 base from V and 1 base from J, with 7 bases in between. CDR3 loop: CASSLDPQNTEAFF. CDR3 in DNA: TGTGCCAGCAGTTTAGACCCTCAGAACACTGAAGCTTTCTTT.